This entry lists 25 T cell receptor beta chains sequenced from one sample in a study of CD8+ T cells in alopecia areata. RNA, once extracted, was reverse transcribed into cDNA for use as the sequencing template. Assay used: immunoSEQ multiplex PCR; TCRdb lists only in-frame clones, some missing. Among approximately 280,000 clones listed, about three fifths were seen once. Treatment noted: oral pan-JAK inhibitor, 5-10 mg twice daily. Sequencing was performed on CD4+ T cells sorted from blood, taken at week 24, from a patient treated with tofacitinib. The receptor set was obtained from a human donor with alopecia areata.

The chain combines TRBV7-6 with TRBJ1-1, with a tentative D call TRBD1 (5 bases). Germline CDR1 is SGHVS and CDR2 is FNYEAQ. V dropped 1 base and J dropped 4 bases, with 19 bases sitting between them. This CDR3 has 17 amino acids. In DNA, the CDR3 is TGTGCCAGCAGCTTAGGTTTGGATAGGGGCGCAACCACTGAAGCTTTCTTT. Translated: CASSLGLDRGATTEAFF.

This clone was seen a handful of times. The V gene is TRBV4-2, the J gene TRBJ2-4; D is perhaps TRBD2 (6 bases). Germline V CDR1 and CDR2: LGHNA, YNFKEQ. Trimming removed 1 base at V and 8 bases at J, with 15 bases between. The CDR3 spans 15 residues. DNA of the CDR3: TGTGCCAGCAGCCAAGTTTCGGCTAGCGATGACATTCAGTACTTC. This encodes CASSQVSASDDIQYF.

The chain combines TRBV28 with TRBJ2-7; possibly TRBD2 for D (6 bases). The V end was cut by 6 bases, the J end by 5 bases, with 11 bases between. Germline-derived CDR1 and CDR2 are MDHEN and SYDVKM. The CDR3 loop spans 12 amino acids. The CDR3 reads CASREGRDEQYF. The CDR3 DNA reads TGTGCCAGCAGGGAGGGGCGCGACGAGCAGTACTTC.

The sample holds a few counts of this clone. The CDR3 spells CASSPQSTGDGYTF. CDR3 DNA sequence: TGTGCCAGCTCACCACAATCGACGGGAGATGGCTACACCTTC. The chain is built from TRBV18 and TRBJ1-2; no definite D call. The V gene lost 1 base and the J gene lost 6 bases, with 12 bases spanning the gap. Germline V gene data show CDR1 as KGHSH and CDR2 as LQKENI. This CDR3 is built from 14 residues.

The chain recombines TRBV29-1 with TRBJ2-3, with D possibly TRBD1 on 5 matching bases. The CDR3 is 13 residues long. The ends were cut back, 8 bases at V and 3 bases at J, with 15 bases in the middle. The germline V gene encodes CDR1 SQVTM and CDR2 ANQGSEA. The CDR3 sequence: CSTDGQGTDTQYF. The CDR3 DNA reads as TGCAGCACGGATGGACAAGGTACAGATACGCAGTATTTT.

This clone was found a few times. This CDR3 is also generated by other DNA sequences in the sample. CDR3: CSAGGGETQYF. CDR3 bases: TGCAGTGCTGGGGGGGGAGAGACCCAGTACTTC. V is TRBV20-1 and J is TRBJ2-5, with 7 nucleotides matching TRBD2. The CDR3 covers 11 residues. Germline CDR1 reads DFQATT; CDR2 reads SNEGSKA (reference sequence). J lost 4 bases, V lost 5 bases, and 1 base had no gene match.

About this clone: A read error may produce the germline difference seen at one junction end. The chain combines TRBV6-1 with TRBJ2-7; 7 bases match TRBD1. The CDR3 is made up of 16 amino acids. Germline lookup yields CDR1 MNHNS and CDR2 SASEGT. The CDR3 DNA reads TGTGCCATCAGTGAGTCGACGACAGGGACATCCTACGAGCAGTACTTC. It translates to CAISESTTGTSYEQYF.

The CDR3 DNA reads as TGTGCCAGCAAAACCGGGACTAACTCCTACGAGCAGTACTTC. As protein: CASKTGTNSYEQYF. This chain links TRBV2 with TRBJ2-7; 7 bases align to TRBD2. The CDR3 has 14 amino acids. Germline assignment: CDR1 SNHLY and CDR2 FYNNEI. The V and J ends lost 7 bases and 0 bases, in that order; junction bases with no gene match: 6.

V and J are TRBV9 and TRBJ1-1, with a weak D call TRBD1 (6 bases). The CDR3 consists of 14 residues. Trimming took off 2 bases at V and 1 base at J, with 9 bases between the two ends. Germline V gene sequence: CDR1 SGDLS, CDR2 YYNGEE. The CDR3 here is CASSVQGSNTEAFF. CDR3 DNA sequence: TGTGCCAGCAGCGTTCAGGGGTCGAACACTGAAGCTTTCTTT.

The sample holds a few counts of this clone. V gene TRBV11-2 combines with J gene TRBJ1-5; D not resolved. V dropped 2 bases and J dropped 6 bases, with 11 bases sitting between them. The germline gives CDR1 SGHAT, CDR2 FQNNGV. The CDR3 loop spans 14 amino acids. The CDR3 loop reads CASSLQSAAQPQHF. CDR3 bases: TGTGCCAGCAGCTTACAGAGCGCGGCTCAGCCCCAGCATTTT. Drawing the rest from reference TRBV11-2 and TRBJ1-5, the complete variable domain is EAGVAQSPRYKIIEKRQSVAFWCNPISGHATLYWYQQILGQGPKLLIQFQNNGVVDDSQLPKDRFSAERLKGVDSTLKIQPAKLEDSAVYLCASSLQSAAQPQHFGDGTRLSIL.

This chain links TRBV5-6 with TRBJ2-3, with 11 nucleotides matching TRBD2. CDR1 is SGHDT and CDR2 is YYEEEE in the germline V gene. Trimming cost V 0 bases and J 9 bases; bases outside gene matches: 3. CDR3 length: 14 residues. The CDR3 is CASSLELAGVTQYF. The CDR3 DNA is TGTGCCAGCAGCTTGGAACTAGCGGGGGTAACGCAGTATTTT.

The CDR3 DNA sequence: TGTGCCAGCAGCCAAGATCCAGGGGATAGAAACACTGAAGCTTTCTTT. Protein sequence: CASSQDPGDRNTEAFF. This chain links TRBV4-2 with TRBJ1-1; possibly TRBD1 for D (6 bases). V lost 0 bases to trimming and J lost 2 bases, with 13 bases between them. Germline V gives CDR1 LGHNA, CDR2 YNFKEQ. This CDR3 is 16 amino acids long.

V gene TRBV29-1 combines with J gene TRBJ2-3; possible D gene TRBD1, 6 bases. Per germline, CDR1 SQVTM and CDR2 ANQGSEA. Deletions cut 4 bases from V and 2 bases from J, with 13 bases between. This CDR3 region has 14 residues. The CDR3 DNA is TGCAGCGTTGGGTTACAGGGCTCCACAGATACGCAGTATTTT. It translates to CSVGLQGSTDTQYF.

This chain joins TRBV4-2 and TRBJ2-7; D remains unclear. The CDR3 length is 14 residues. Germline CDR1 LGHNA, CDR2 YNFKEQ. V was shortened by 0 bases and J by 3 bases, with 9 bases between the two germline ends. The CDR3 DNA sequence: TGTGCCAGCAGCCAAGACCGGTACAGCTACGAGCAGTACTTC. It specifies CASSQDRYSYEQYF.

This clone was seen only a few times. The chain combines TRBV7-9 with TRBJ2-3; TRBD1 might be the D (6 bases). This CDR3 spans 14 amino acids. V was cut by 5 bases and J by 1 base, with 10 bases left in between. The germline V gene has CDR1 SEHNR and CDR2 FQNEAQ (reference sequence). The chain's CDR3 is CASSETGRTDTQYF. In nucleotides, the CDR3 is TGTGCCAGCAGCGAGACAGGACGCACAGATACGCAGTATTTT.

The chain uses TRBV13 and TRBJ2-3; D call uncertain. The V gene's germline CDR1 is PRHDT and CDR2 FYEKMQ (reference sequence). The CDR3 totals 12 residues. Trimming cost V 5 bases and J 4 bases, with 7 bases left between them. The CDR3 DNA is TGTGCCAGCAGCCAACCACCAGATACGCAGTATTTT. Its translation: CASSQPPDTQYF. Full variable domain (missing parts from reference TRBV13 and TRBJ2-3): AAGVIQSPRHLIKEKRETATLKCYPIPRHDTVYWYQQGPGQDPQFLISFYEKMQSDKGSIPDRFSAQQFSDYHSELNMSSLELGDSALYFCASSQPPDTQYFGPGTRLTVL.

V and J are TRBV29-1 and TRBJ1-1; the D gene is possibly TRBD1 (5 bases). This CDR3 comprises 14 residues. Trimming removed 2 bases from V and 4 bases from J, with 14 bases in between. The V gene's germline CDR1 is SQVTM and CDR2 ANQGSEA. This chain's CDR3 is CSVETRDGGTEAFF. In DNA, the CDR3 is TGCAGCGTTGAAACCAGGGATGGGGGCACTGAAGCTTTCTTT.

Written as DNA, the CDR3 is TGTGCCAGCTCACCACAGGGCTCAGAGAATTCACCCCTCCACTTT. Encoded protein: CASSPQGSENSPLHF. The chain joins TRBV18 to TRBJ1-6; D unclear. Germline assignment: CDR1 KGHSH and CDR2 LQKENI. There are 15 residues in the CDR3. Deletions cut 1 base from V and 7 bases from J, with 11 bases between.

This clone was picked up a small number of times. The gene calls are TRBV7-9 and TRBJ1-2; maybe TRBD1 (6 bases). Trimming pared 1 base from V and 6 bases from J, leaving 24 bases between. The CDR3 is made up of 18 amino acids. From germline, CDR1 is SEHNR and CDR2 FQNEAQ (reference sequence). The CDR3 region has the DNA TGTGCCAGCAGCTTAGTAGGGGGAGACTGGGCGGATCGGGATGGCTACACCTTC. This encodes CASSLVGGDWADRDGYTF.

The J gene is TRBJ2-7, the V gene TRBV7-2; either TRBD1 or TRBD2 may fit D (6 bases each). The germline V and J ends were trimmed by 4 bases and 0 bases, with 13 bases remaining between them. Germline-derived CDR1 and CDR2 are SGHTA and FQGNSA. This CDR3 is 15 amino acids long. The CDR3 reads CASSSPGATSYEQYF. The DNA for the CDR3 is TGTGCCAGCAGCTCCCCGGGGGCAACCTCCTACGAGCAGTACTTC.

There are a few counts of this clone. V is TRBV6-1 and J is TRBJ2-2; D may be TRBD1 (6 bases). The CDR3 is made up of 15 amino acids. CDR1 and CDR2 (germline): MNHNS, SASEGT. The V end was cut by 7 bases, the J end by 1 base, with 13 bases between. The CDR3 is CASNLGTRNTGELFF. CDR3 nucleotides: TGTGCCAGCAACCTAGGGACAAGGAACACCGGGGAGCTGTTTTTT.

This chain connects TRBV10-3 to TRBJ2-5; the match to TRBD1 covers 7 bases. Looked up from germline, CDR1 is ENHRY and CDR2 is SYGVKD. This CDR3 comprises 13 residues. J lost 5 bases, V lost 5 bases, and 5 bases had no gene match. CDR3 loop: CAISYQQGETQYF. The CDR3 DNA reads TGTGCCATCAGTTACCAACAGGGGGAGACCCAGTACTTC.

The chain combines TRBV15 with TRBJ1-1; no firm D call. This CDR3 spans 15 amino acids. V dropped 0 bases and J dropped 1 base, with 9 bases sitting between them. Germline V gene lookup returns CDR1 LNHNV and CDR2 YYDKDF (reference sequence). CDR3 in amino acids: CATSRENRPNTEAFF. For the CDR3, the DNA is TGTGCCACCAGCAGAGAGAACAGACCGAACACTGAAGCTTTCTTT.

DNA of the CDR3: TGTGCCAGCAGCCGGGACGGATCCTACGAGCAGTACTTC. It yields the protein CASSRDGSYEQYF. The chain employs TRBV6-5 and TRBJ2-7; D may be TRBD1 or TRBD2 (5 bases each). V lost 6 bases and J 1 base, leaving 10 bases between the germline ends. CDR3 length: 13 amino acids. Germline CDR1 reads MNHEY; CDR2 reads SVGAGI.

The J gene is TRBJ2-7, the V gene TRBV19, with 8 bases identical to TRBD1. CDR1 and CDR2 from the germline V gene are LNHDA and SQIVND (reference sequence). The trim removed 5 bases at V and 2 bases at J, leaving 8 bases unmatched. The CDR3 is 15 amino acids. The CDR3 loop is CASSHRGTAPYEQYF. CDR3 nucleotide sequence: TGTGCCAGTAGTCACAGGGGGACGGCACCCTACGAGCAGTACTTC.